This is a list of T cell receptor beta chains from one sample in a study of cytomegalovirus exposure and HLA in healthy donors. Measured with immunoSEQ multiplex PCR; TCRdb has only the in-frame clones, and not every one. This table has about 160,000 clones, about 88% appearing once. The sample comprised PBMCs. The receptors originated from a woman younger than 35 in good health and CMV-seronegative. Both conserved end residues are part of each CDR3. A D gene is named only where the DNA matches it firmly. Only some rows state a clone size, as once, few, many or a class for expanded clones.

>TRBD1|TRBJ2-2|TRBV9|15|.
TGTGCCAGCAGCGTAGGGACAGGGGGCACCGGGGAGCTGTTTTTT
CASSVGTGGTGELFF
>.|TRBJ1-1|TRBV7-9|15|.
TGTGCCAGCAGCTTATGGGGTGGACAGAACACTGAAGCTTTCTTT
CASSLWGGQNTEAFF
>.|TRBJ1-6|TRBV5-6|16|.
TGTGCCAGCAGCTTGGGGCAGGGGTCGGGTAATTCACCCCTCCACTTT
CASSLGQGSGNSPLHF
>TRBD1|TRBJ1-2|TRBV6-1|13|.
TGTGCCAGCAGTGTGACAGGGGCGGCTGGCTACACCTTC
CASSVTGAAGYTF
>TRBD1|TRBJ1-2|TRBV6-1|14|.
TGTGCCAGCAGTACGGACAGGGGAGGCTATGGCTACACCTTC
CASSTDRGGYGYTF
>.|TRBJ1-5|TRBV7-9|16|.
TGTGCCAGCAGCTTAGCGCTAACCACCAGCAATCAGCCCCAGCATTTT
CASSLALTTSNQPQHF
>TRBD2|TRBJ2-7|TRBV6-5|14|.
TGTGCCAGCAGTTACTGGCGGGAGTCGCACGAGCAGTACTTC
CASSYWRESHEQYF
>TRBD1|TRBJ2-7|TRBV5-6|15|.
TGTGCCAGCAGCTTGGTTCGGACAGGGAGGTACGAGCAGTACTTC
CASSLVRTGRYEQYF
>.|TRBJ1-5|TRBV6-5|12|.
TGTGCCAGCAGTTACCCGGGTCAGCCCCAGCATTTT
CASSYPGQPQHF
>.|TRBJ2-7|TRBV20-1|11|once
TGCAGTGCTAGTCGGGGGAACGAGCAGTACTTC
CSASRGNEQYF
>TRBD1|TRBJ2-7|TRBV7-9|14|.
TGTGCCAGCAGCTTCGGACAGGGCTTCGACGAGCAGTACTTC
CASSFGQGFDEQYF
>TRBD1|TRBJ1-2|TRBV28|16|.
TGTGCCAGCAGTGACGGGACAGGGGTTTTGGACTATGGCTACACCTTC
CASSDGTGVLDYGYTF
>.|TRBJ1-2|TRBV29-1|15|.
TGCAGCGTTGAAGCCATCCAAGGAGGTAACTATGGCTACACCTTC
CSVEAIQGGNYGYTF
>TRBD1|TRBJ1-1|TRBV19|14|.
TGTGCCAGTAGTGTGACAGGGGGACGGTCTGAAGCTTTCTTT
CASSVTGGRSEAFF
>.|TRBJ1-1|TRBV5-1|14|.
TGCGCCAGCAGCCACACGGACAGTTTATCTGAAGCTTTCTTT
CASSHTDSLSEAFF
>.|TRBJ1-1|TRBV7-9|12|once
TGTGCCAGCAGCCTGGGGAGCACTGAAGCTTTCTTT
CASSLGSTEAFF
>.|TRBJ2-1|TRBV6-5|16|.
TGTGCCAGCAGTTACTCGGATGGCAGGGGATACGATGAGCAGTTCTTC
CASSYSDGRGYDEQFF
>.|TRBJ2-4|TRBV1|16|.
TGCACCAGCAGCCAAAGGGGCCAGCGGGAGGCGGGCATTCAGTACTTC
CTSSQRGQREAGIQYF
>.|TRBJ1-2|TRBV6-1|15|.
TGTGCCAGCAGTGAGGTTACGGGGGGCTCAGGTGGCTACACCTTC
CASSEVTGGSGGYTF
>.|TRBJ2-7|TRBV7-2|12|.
TGTGCCAGCAGCCCGGACTACACCGAGCAGTACTTC
CASSPDYTEQYF
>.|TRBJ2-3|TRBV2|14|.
TGTGCCAGCAGTGAAGTGAGTAATACAGATACGCAGTATTTT
CASSEVSNTDTQYF
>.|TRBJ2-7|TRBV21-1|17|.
TGTGCCAGCAGCAAAGCCGGGACTAGCGGGGTCGGCTACGAGCAGTACTTC
CASSKAGTSGVGYEQYF
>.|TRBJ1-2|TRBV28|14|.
TGTGCCAGCAGTTTAGACAGCAGAAACTATGGCTACACCTTC
CASSLDSRNYGYTF
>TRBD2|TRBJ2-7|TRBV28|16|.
TGTGCCAGCAGCCACCCTGGACGGGAGGGGGTCTACGAGCAGTACTTC
CASSHPGREGVYEQYF
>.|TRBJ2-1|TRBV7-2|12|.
TGTGCCAGCAGCCCCAAGGAGATGGTGCAGTTCTTC
CASSPKEMVQFF
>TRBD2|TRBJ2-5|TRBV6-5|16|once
TGTGCCAGCAGTTACACCGCCGGGGGGGCCCAAGAGACCCAGTACTTC
CASSYTAGGAQETQYF
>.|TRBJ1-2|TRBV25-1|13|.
TGTGCCAGCAGTGATACAGGAACCTATGGCTACACCTTC
CASSDTGTYGYTF
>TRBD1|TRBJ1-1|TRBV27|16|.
TGTGCCAGCAGTCCTCGGACAGGGACCACCTTTTCGGGAGCTTTCTTT
CASSPRTGTTFSGAFF
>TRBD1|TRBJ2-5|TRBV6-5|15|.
TGTGCCAGCCGGCCCGGGACAGGGGTTCGAGAGACCCAGTACTTC
CASRPGTGVRETQYF
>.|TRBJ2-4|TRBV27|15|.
TGTGCCAGCAGTCTCTTCGGCGGGGCTAAAAACATTCAGTACTTC
CASSLFGGAKNIQYF
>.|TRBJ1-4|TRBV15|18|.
TGTGCCACCAGCAGAAGCCTCAGGGATGATGCAACTAATGAAAAACTGTTTTTT
CATSRSLRDDATNEKLFF
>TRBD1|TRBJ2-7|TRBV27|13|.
TGTGCCAGTAAACTGGGACAGGGCTACGAGCAGTACTTC
CASKLGQGYEQYF
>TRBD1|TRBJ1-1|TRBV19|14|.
TGTGCCAGTAGTAGAGGGACAGAACTCACTGAAGCTTTCTTT
CASSRGTELTEAFF
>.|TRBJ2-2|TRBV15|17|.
TGTGCCACCAGCAGAGATAGGGGAAACCCCTACACCGGGGAGCTGTTTTTT
CATSRDRGNPYTGELFF
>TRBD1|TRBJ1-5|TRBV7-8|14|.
TGTGCCAGCAGCCGAGGGACAGGGGGTCAGCCCCAGCATTTT
CASSRGTGGQPQHF
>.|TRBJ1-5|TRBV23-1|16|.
TGCGCCAGCAGTCAGGGAGGACCGGGAAAAAATCAGCCCCAGCATTTT
CASSQGGPGKNQPQHF
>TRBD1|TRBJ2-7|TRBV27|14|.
TGTGCCAGCAGTTTGACAGGGCTGAACTACGAGCAGTACTTC
CASSLTGLNYEQYF
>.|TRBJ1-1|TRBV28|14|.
TGTGCCAGCAGTCTCGCCGGGACATCCGATATGGCTTTCTTT
CASSLAGTSDMAFF
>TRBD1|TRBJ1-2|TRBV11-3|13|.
TGTGCCAGCAGCTCCGACAGGGCGTTTCGCTACACCTTC
CASSSDRAFRYTF
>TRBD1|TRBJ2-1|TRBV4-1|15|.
TGCGCCAGCAGCCACCAGACAGGGGGATCTAATGAGCAGTTCTTC
CASSHQTGGSNEQFF
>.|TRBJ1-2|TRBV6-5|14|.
TGTGCCAGCAGTTACGGGACACCCAACTATGGCTACACCTTC
CASSYGTPNYGYTF
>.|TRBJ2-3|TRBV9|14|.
TGTGCCAGCAGCGTAGACCCAATCGGGGATACGCAGTATTTT
CASSVDPIGDTQYF
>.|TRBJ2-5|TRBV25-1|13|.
TGTGCCAGCAGTGAATTGGGCGGGGAGACCCAGTACTTC
CASSELGGETQYF
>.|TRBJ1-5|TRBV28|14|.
TGTGCCAGCAGTCCACCGGGAGTTGATCAGCCCCAGCATTTT
CASSPPGVDQPQHF
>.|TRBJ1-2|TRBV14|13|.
TGTGCCAGCAGCCCGGGAGGGACCTATGGCTACACCTTC
CASSPGGTYGYTF
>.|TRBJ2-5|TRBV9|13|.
TGTGCCAGCAGCGTGGGGCCAGAGGAGACCCAGTACTTC
CASSVGPEETQYF
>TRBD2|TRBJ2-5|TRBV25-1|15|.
TGTGCCAGCAGTGCTCGCGGGGGGATCTGGGAGACCCAGTACTTC
CASSARGGIWETQYF
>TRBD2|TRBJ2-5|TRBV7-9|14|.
TGTGCCAGCAGCCTCGGGACTACCCGAGGGACCCAGTACTTC
CASSLGTTRGTQYF
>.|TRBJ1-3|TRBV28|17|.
TGTGCCAGCAGTTTATCCCCACGGTTCCCCTCTGGAAACACCATATATTTT
CASSLSPRFPSGNTIYF
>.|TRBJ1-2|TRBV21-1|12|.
TGTGCCAGCGAGAACAGCCGTAGGGGCTACACCTTC
CASENSRRGYTF
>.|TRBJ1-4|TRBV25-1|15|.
TGTGCCAGCAGTGAACGACAGTTAACTAATGAAAAACTGTTTTTT
CASSERQLTNEKLFF
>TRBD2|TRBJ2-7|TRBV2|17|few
TGTGCCAGCAGCGTTACTAGCGGGGGGCTCCAAACCTACGAGCAGTACTTC
CASSVTSGGLQTYEQYF
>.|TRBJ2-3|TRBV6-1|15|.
TGTGCCAGCAGTGAACGGGAGCGGGCCACAGATACGCAGTATTTT
CASSERERATDTQYF